One TCR beta chain is described in this entry. As yet, its antigen is unknown. The V gene's germline CDR1 is SGHRS and CDR2 YFSETQ. Trimming removed 2 bases at V and 0 bases at J, with 6 bases between. The CDR3 spans 14 residues. Amplification used 60 Vbeta primers and 13 Jbeta primers. The method was immunoSEQ multiplex PCR; TCRdb's version includes in-frame clones alone and lacks a portion of them. The data show about 140,000 clones, with 80% to 85% seen just once and 1.2% held by the top ten. The sample originates from a study of cytomegalovirus exposure and HLA in healthy donors. Turning to the study itself: Early released data comprised 80 million to 100 million unique TCRs from HLA-typed donors.

Study observations and caveats: A later analysis showed that HLA-associated TCR beta chains had undergone more clonal expansion than equally common others.

Material for sequencing was PBMCs. The J gene is TRBJ1-3, the V gene TRBV5-1; D gene unclear. This sequence originates from a female donor in good health and CMV-seronegative. CDR3 in DNA: TGCGCCAGCAGCTTTGAAGCCTCTGGAAACACCATATATTTT. The encoded protein is CASSFEASGNTIYF.